This record looks at one T cell receptor beta chain sequence and its context. The data stem from a study of blood T cell repertoires in COVID-19. For the study at large: COVID-19 samples from acute and convalescent phases originated in the United States, Italy and Spain. T cells, B-cell-depleted T cells, or PBMCs provided the cDNA or gDNA that served as material.

CDR1 WNHNN and CDR2 SYGVQD come from the germline V gene (reference sequence). The V gene lost 6 bases and the J gene lost 2 bases, with 11 bases spanning the gap. The CDR3 spans 13 residues. In the original workflow: Amplification of reference gene primers provided the estimated nucleated cell counts. Clones were read by immunoSEQ multiplex PCR, and TCRdb kept only the in-frame ones, dropping some. The V and J calls and clone size were taken over from that table, and D and trimming were inferred from the DNA. Here the sample spans roughly 31,000 clones, 90% being singletons. The material sequenced was peripheral blood. The rearrangement uses TRBV10-1 and TRBJ2-7; the D gene is possibly TRBD1 (6 bases). This clonotype originated in a man aged 55 to 70 with active COVID-19. The DNA for the CDR3 is TGCGCCAGCAGCTTGACAGGACCCTACGAGCAGTACTTC. Amino acid sequence: CASSLTGPYEQYF.